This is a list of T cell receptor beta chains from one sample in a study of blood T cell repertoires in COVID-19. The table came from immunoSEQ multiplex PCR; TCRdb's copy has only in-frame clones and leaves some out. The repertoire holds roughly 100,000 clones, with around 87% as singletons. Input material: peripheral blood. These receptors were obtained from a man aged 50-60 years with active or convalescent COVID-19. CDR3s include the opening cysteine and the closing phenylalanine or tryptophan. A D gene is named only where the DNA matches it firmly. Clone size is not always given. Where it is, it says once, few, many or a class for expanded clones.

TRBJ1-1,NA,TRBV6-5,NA,CASSYRGQGNTEAFF,TGTGCCAGCAGTTACCGGGGACAAGGGAACACTGAAGCTTTCTTT
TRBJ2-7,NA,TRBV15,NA,CATSRDHRSSYEQYF,TGTGCCACCAGCAGAGATCACCGCAGCTCCTACGAGCAGTACTTC
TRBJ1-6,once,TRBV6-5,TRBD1,CASWDRRRANSPLHF,TGTGCCAGCTGGGACAGGAGGCGCGCGAATTCACCCCTCCACTTT
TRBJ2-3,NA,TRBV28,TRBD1,CASSLGQGTDTQYF,TGTGCCAGCAGTTTAGGACAGGGGACAGATACGCAGTATTTT
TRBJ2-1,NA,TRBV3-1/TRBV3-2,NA,CASSQGPTYNEQFF,TGTGCCAGCAGCCAAGGTCCAACCTACAATGAGCAGTTCTTC
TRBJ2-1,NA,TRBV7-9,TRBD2,CASSFYGGAVNEQFF,TGTGCCAGCAGCTTTTACGGGGGGGCGGTCAATGAGCAGTTCTTC
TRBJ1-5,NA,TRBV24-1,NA,CATSDTYSNQPQHF,TGTGCCACCTCGGACACATATAGCAATCAGCCCCAGCATTTT
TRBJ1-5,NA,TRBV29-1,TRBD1,CSVLGQGASDSNQPQHF,TGCAGCGTTCTGGGACAGGGGGCTTCAGATTCGAATCAGCCCCAGCATTTT
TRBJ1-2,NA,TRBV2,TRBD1,CASGPPATGTGGFNYGYTF,TGTGCCAGCGGTCCCCCGGCCACCGGGACAGGGGGCTTCAACTATGGCTACACCTTC
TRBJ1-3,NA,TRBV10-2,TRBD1,CASSQQGTGNTIYF,TGCGCCAGCAGTCAACAGGGGACTGGAAACACCATATATTTT
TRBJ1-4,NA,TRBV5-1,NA,CASSIGTATNEKLFF,TGCGCCAGCAGCATCGGGACTGCAACTAATGAAAAACTGTTTTTT
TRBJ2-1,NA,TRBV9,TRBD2,CASSTTSSTSDEQFF,TGTGCCAGCAGCACCACCTCGTCGACTAGCGATGAGCAGTTCTTC
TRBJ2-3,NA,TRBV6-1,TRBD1,CASRKLGRGLDTQYF,TGTGCCAGCAGAAAACTGGGCAGGGGGCTAGATACGCAGTATTTT
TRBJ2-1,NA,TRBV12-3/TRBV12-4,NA,CASTGGLYNEQFF,TGTGCCAGCACCGGAGGGCTATACAATGAGCAGTTCTTC
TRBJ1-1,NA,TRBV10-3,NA,CAISEYGRTENTEAFF,TGTGCCATCAGTGAGTACGGTCGGACTGAGAACACTGAAGCTTTCTTT
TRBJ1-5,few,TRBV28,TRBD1,CASRQGGQPQHF,TGTGCCAGTCGACAGGGAGGTCAGCCCCAGCATTTT
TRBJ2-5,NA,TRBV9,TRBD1,CASSDAGTGKETQYF,TGTGCCAGCAGCGATGCCGGGACAGGAAAAGAGACCCAGTACTTC
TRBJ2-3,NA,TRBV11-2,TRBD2,CASSPRVAGGPRDTQYF,TGTGCCAGCAGCCCCAGGGTAGCGGGGGGCCCCCGAGATACGCAGTATTTT
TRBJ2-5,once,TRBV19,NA,CASSQGIQETQYF,TGTGCCAGTAGTCAGGGTATCCAAGAGACCCAGTACTTC
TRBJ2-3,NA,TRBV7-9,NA,CASSPGVGIKGTDTQYF,TGTGCCAGCAGCCCAGGGGTGGGGATTAAGGGCACAGATACGCAGTATTTT
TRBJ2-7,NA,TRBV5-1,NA,CASSLEWLSYEQYF,TGCGCCAGCAGCTTGGAATGGCTCTCCTACGAGCAGTACTTC
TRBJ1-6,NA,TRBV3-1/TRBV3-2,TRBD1,CASTSDRGYSPLHF,TGTGCCAGCACCTCGGACAGGGGGTATTCACCCCTCCACTTT
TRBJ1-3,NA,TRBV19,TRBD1,CASMRDRVAGNTIYF,TGTGCCAGTATGCGGGACAGGGTTGCTGGAAACACCATATATTTT
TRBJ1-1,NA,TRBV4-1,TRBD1,CASSQGTARLEAFF,TGCGCCAGCAGCCAGGGGACAGCCCGGCTTGAAGCTTTCTTT
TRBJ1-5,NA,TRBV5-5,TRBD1,CASSRDRGKGRPQHF,TGTGCCAGCAGCCGGGACAGGGGGAAAGGGAGGCCCCAGCATTTT
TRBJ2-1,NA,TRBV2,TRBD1,CASRLGQGKDNEQFF,TGTGCCAGCAGGTTGGGACAGGGTAAAGACAATGAGCAGTTCTTC
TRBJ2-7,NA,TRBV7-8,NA,CASSLVGLAHEQYF,TGTGCCAGCAGCTTAGTTGGGTTAGCTCACGAGCAGTACTTC
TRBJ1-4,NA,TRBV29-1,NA,CSAYSSTNEKLFF,TGCAGCGCTTACAGTTCAACTAATGAAAAACTGTTTTTT
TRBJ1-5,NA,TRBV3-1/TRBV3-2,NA,CASSQDPLTQPQHF,TGTGCCAGCAGCCAAGATCCGCTCACACAGCCCCAGCATTTT
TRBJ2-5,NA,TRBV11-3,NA,CASSLGRDQETQYF,TGTGCCAGCAGCTTAGGCCGGGACCAAGAGACCCAGTACTTC
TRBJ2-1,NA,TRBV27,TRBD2,CASSLRRGGENEQFF,TGTGCCAGCAGTTTACGGCGGGGAGGGGAGAATGAGCAGTTCTTC
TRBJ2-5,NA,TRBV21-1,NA,CASSNEGGETQYF,TGTGCCAGCAGCAACGAGGGTGGAGAGACCCAGTACTTC
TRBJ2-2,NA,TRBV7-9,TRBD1,CASSWGQGVTGELFF,TGTGCCAGCAGCTGGGGACAGGGGGTCACCGGGGAGCTGTTTTTT
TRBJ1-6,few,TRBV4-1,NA,CASSQEDRNSPLHF,TGCGCCAGCAGCCAAGAGGACAGAAATTCACCCCTCCACTTT
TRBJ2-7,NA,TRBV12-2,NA,CASRSGVLYEQYF,TGTGCAAGTCGCTCCGGGGTCCTCTACGAGCAGTACTTC
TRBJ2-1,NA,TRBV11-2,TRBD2,CASSVRASGGAVYNEQFF,TGTGCCAGCAGCGTTAGGGCTAGCGGGGGGGCCGTATACAATGAGCAGTTCTTC
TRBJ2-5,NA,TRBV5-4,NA,CASRPGGQHQETQYF,TGTGCCAGCAGGCCCGGGGGGCAGCACCAAGAGACCCAGTACTTC
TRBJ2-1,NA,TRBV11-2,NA,CASSLSRYEQFF,TGTGCCAGCAGCTTGTCCAGGTATGAGCAGTTCTTC
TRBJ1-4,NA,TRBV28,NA,CASSQGGGNEKLFF,TGTGCCAGCAGTCAAGGGGGGGGTAATGAAAAACTGTTTTTT
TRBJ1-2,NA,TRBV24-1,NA,CATSDPSETAGYTF,TGTGCCACCAGTGACCCCTCCGAGACAGCGGGCTACACCTTC